The rows below give T cell receptor beta chains drawn from one sample of a study of PD-L1 blockade in urothelial cancer. Sequencing used immunoSEQ multiplex PCR; TCRdb keeps in-frame clones, though not all of them. The table has about 87,000 clones, less than 90% seen once. Sequenced here: PBMCs, sampled around atezolizumab (anti-PD-L1) treatment. The receptors were sampled from a man in his sixties with urothelial cancer. Both conserved end residues are part of each CDR3. A D gene is named only where the DNA matches it firmly. Only part of the rows carry a size: once, few, many, or a class if the clone is expanded.

CDR3aa,CDR3nt,j_gene,d_gene,v_gene,abundance
CAWSVLPNTEAFF,TGTGCCTGGAGTGTACTACCTAACACTGAAGCTTTCTTT,TRBJ1-1,.,TRBV30,few
CASNEYRANQPQHF,TGTGCCAGCAACGAGTACAGGGCCAATCAGCCCCAGCATTTT,TRBJ1-5,.,TRBV6-1,.
CASSPRQGAGEKLFF,TGTGCCAGCTCACCTCGACAGGGGGCCGGTGAAAAACTGTTTTTT,TRBJ1-4,TRBD1,TRBV18,.
CAISESSSGSQETQYF,TGTGCCATCAGTGAGTCTTCTAGCGGGAGCCAAGAGACCCAGTACTTC,TRBJ2-5,TRBD2,TRBV10-3,.
CASIKEGGLLYNEQFF,TGTGCCAGCATCAAAGAGGGGGGGCTGCTGTACAATGAGCAGTTCTTC,TRBJ2-1,.,TRBV5-6,.
CASSLSRTSSYNEQFF,TGTGCCAGCAGCCTATCTAGGACTAGCTCCTACAATGAGCAGTTCTTC,TRBJ2-1,.,TRBV21-1,.
CASSKLAGTGELFF,TGTGCCAGCAGCAAGCTAGCGGGTACCGGGGAGCTGTTTTTT,TRBJ2-2,TRBD2,TRBV7-3,.
CASSSATSGSTQYF,TGTGCCAGCAGCTCGGCGACTAGCGGGAGTACGCAGTATTTT,TRBJ2-3,TRBD2,TRBV5-4,.
CASSLYRDGELFF,TGTGCCAGCAGCTTGTACAGGGACGGGGAGCTGTTTTTT,TRBJ2-2,.,TRBV7-2,.
CASSLGSGSSNTIYF,TGTGCCAGCAGCCTAGGGTCGGGATCCTCGAACACCATATATTTT,TRBJ1-3,.,TRBV6-1,.
CSVGQLNTEAFF,TGCAGCGTTGGACAACTGAACACTGAAGCTTTCTTT,TRBJ1-1,.,TRBV29-1,.
CASSVGPGQGAGEKLFF,TGTGCCAGCAGCGTAGGGCCGGGACAGGGGGCGGGAGAAAAACTGTTTTTT,TRBJ1-4,TRBD1,TRBV9,once
CASSFSLANTGELFF,TGTGCCAGCAGCTTCAGCCTAGCGAACACCGGGGAGCTGTTTTTT,TRBJ2-2,.,TRBV11-2,.
CASSKDRGNGYTF,TGTGCCAGCAGTAAGGACAGGGGAAATGGCTACACCTTC,TRBJ1-2,TRBD1,TRBV7-3,.
CASSPGTSVETQYF,TGTGCCAGCAGCCCGGGGACTAGCGTCGAGACCCAGTACTTC,TRBJ2-5,TRBD2,TRBV5-4,.
CATGAGGRTDTQYF,TGTGCCACTGGAGCGGGGGGGAGGACAGATACGCAGTATTTT,TRBJ2-3,TRBD2,TRBV6-5,once
CASSSTGMETQYF,TGTGCCAGCAGCTCAACAGGGATGGAGACCCAGTACTTC,TRBJ2-5,.,TRBV2,.
CASSSTSGSFSDTQYF,TGTGCCAGCAGTTCAACTAGCGGGAGTTTCTCAGATACGCAGTATTTT,TRBJ2-3,TRBD2,TRBV6-5,.